This entry describes one TCR beta chain. Its antigen remains unidentified. The read terminates 3 residues before the CDR3 end, so the remaining end is supplied by the germline J gene. Here V drops 10 bases and J drops 3 bases, and the junction holds 10 bases not matched to any gene. The CDR3 runs 13 amino acids, cysteine and phenylalanine included. The 30 bases shown cover part of the CDR3, and their frame starts at base 1. The germline V gene specifies SGHTS as CDR1 and YDEGEE as CDR2. The sample belongs to a study of Tregs in tolerant kidney transplant recipients (dated by TCRdb to the late 2010s). The study in broad terms: The transplants used related donors with nonmyeloablative bone marrow transplantation, and mixed chimerism in the human trials was transient. TCRbeta sequencing was used in the study to identify donor-specific regulatory T cells before combined kidney and bone marrow transplantation, and the identified cells were then tracked after transplant. Paper-wide results and their limitations: Expanding Tregs with activated donor B cells appeared to identify the most biologically relevant and donor-specific TCRbeta repertoire. In tolerant patients, the expansion of donor-specific Tregs was greater than global Treg expansion, suggesting that the expansion was antigen-driven rather than nonspecific. For some patients the PCR primers changed over time, which made it impossible to compare the samples from those patients at the nucleotide level. Biological reproducibility was not examined directly, but technical replication error appeared to be minimal. The study was limited by small patient numbers, and the findings need validation in larger populations and under other immunosuppression protocols.

The time point label, read with the paper, signifies: blood sample drawn before combined kidney and bone marrow transplant. Thawed PBMCs were FACS-sorted into unstimulated Tregs (CD4+CD25+CD127-), CD4+ non-Tregs (CD4+CD25-), CD4 cells and CD8 cells. The patients were several recipients of combined kidney and bone marrow transplants from the ITN036ST trial, and samples were available only from these trial subjects. Healthy control blood was processed by Ficoll density gradient to PBMCs and cryopreserved; patient PBMCs were collected before and after transplant. Genomic DNA was extracted from sorted cells with the QIAGEN DNeasy Blood and Tissue Kit for TCRbeta CDR3 sequencing. High-throughput TCRbeta CDR3 sequencing, which included PCR amplification with bias correction and internal controls, was done commercially through immunoSEQ. The source study handled its data this way. Unique productive TCRbeta sequences were defined by CDR3 nucleotide sequence where primers matched, and otherwise by CDR3 amino acid sequence together with Vbeta and Jbeta genes. As a correction for sorting error, sequences shared between sorted populations at a frequency ratio of 2:1 or less were discarded, and the remaining shared sequences were assigned to the higher population. Sequences were defined as donor-reactive when expanded at least 5-fold in CFSE-low cells versus unstimulated cells and present at a frequency of at least 0.01% in CFSE-low cells. Jensen-Shannon divergence, calculated on the top 100 TCRbeta sequences ranked by frequency, was used to quantify repertoire divergence. For samples with multiple sequencing runs, sorting error was corrected separately for each run before the runs were pooled. TCRdb limited this immuneACCESS table to in-frame rearrangements with V and J called. A share of clones is missing; checked studies link under half to unresolved V genes, and the rest is unexplained. V and J calls and clone size come straight from that table; D and trimming were deduced from the DNA. Per the sample table, the count is under 35,000 clones. Of the sample, about an eighth is held by the ten largest clones.

This TCR came from a human donor who received a combined kidney and bone marrow transplant. The rearrangement combines TRBV5-8 with TRBJ2-7; 7 middle bases align to TRBD1. Sample: CD8+ T cells from blood, taken before the transplant. The encoded CDR3 is CAGSGTEYYEQYF. Partial CDR3 DNA: TGTGCCGGATCCGGGACAGAATACTACGAG.